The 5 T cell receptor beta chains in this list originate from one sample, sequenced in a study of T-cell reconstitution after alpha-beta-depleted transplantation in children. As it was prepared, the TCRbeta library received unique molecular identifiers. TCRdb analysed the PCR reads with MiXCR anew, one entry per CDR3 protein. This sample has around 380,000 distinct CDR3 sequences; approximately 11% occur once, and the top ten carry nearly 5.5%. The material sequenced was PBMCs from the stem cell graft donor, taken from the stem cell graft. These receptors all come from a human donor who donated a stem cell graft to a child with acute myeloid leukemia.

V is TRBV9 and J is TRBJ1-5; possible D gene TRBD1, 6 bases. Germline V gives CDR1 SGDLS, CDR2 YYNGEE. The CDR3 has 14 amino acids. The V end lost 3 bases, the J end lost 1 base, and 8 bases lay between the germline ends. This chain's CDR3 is CASSAGQSNQPQHF. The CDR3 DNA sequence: TGTGCCAGCAGCGCCGGACAGAGCAATCAGCCCCAGCATTTT.

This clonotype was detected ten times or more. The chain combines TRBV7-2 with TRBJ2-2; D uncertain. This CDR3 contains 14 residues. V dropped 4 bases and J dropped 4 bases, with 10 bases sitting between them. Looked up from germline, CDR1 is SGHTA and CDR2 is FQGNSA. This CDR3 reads CASSSTGFTGELFF. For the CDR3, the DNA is TGTGCCAGCAGCTCAACCGGGTTCACCGGGGAGCTGTTTTTT.

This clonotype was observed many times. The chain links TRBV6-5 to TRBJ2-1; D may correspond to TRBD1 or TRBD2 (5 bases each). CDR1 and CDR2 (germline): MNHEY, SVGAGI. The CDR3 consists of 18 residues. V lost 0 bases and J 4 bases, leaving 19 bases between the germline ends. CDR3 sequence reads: CASSYSKGTKLKYNEQFF. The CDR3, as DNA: TGTGCCAGCAGTTACTCGAAGGGGACCAAGCTTAAATACAATGAGCAGTTCTTC.

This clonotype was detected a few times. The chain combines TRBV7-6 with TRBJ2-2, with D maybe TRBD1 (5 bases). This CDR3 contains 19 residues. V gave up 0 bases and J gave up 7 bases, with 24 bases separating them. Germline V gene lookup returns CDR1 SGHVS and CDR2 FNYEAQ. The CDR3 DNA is TGTGCCAGCAGCTTAGCGATTTTGGGGCTCTCCCTCGGGCACGGGGAGCTGTTTTTT. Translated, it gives CASSLAILGLSLGHGELFF. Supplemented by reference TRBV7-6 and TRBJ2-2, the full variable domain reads GAGVSQSPRYKVTKRGQDVALRCDPISGHVSLYWYRQALGQGPEFLTYFNYEAQQDKSGLPNDRFSAERPEGSISTLTIQRTEQRDSAMYRCASSLAILGLSLGHGELFFGEGSRLTVL.

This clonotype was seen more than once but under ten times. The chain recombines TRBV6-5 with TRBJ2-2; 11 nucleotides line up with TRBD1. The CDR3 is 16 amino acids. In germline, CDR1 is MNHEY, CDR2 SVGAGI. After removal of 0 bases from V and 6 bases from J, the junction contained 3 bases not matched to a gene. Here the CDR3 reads CASSYSLGQGAGELFF. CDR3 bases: TGTGCCAGCAGTTACTCACTGGGACAGGGGGCCGGGGAGCTGTTTTTT.